These 27 T cell receptor beta chains share one sample of origin, sequenced in a study of blood T cells in healthy people across ages. A second about 7 to 12 cycle PCR used barcoded and J-beta primers. Using its own MiXCR run on the 5' RACE reads, TCRdb lists one record per CDR3 protein. The sample holds hundreds of thousands of distinct CDR3 sequences, roughly 60% seen once. The sample comprised blood. The receptors originated from a man under 40 in good health.

V usage is TRBV3-1 and J usage is TRBJ2-1; 7 positions match TRBD2. After removal of 0 bases from V and 15 bases from J, the junction contained 14 bases not matched to a gene. The CDR3 loop spans 15 amino acids. Looked up from germline, CDR1 is LGHDT and CDR2 is YNNKEL (reference sequence). CDR3 in DNA: TGTGCCAGCAGCCAAGATGGGAGCGGGGTCTTTAGGCTGTTCTTC. Its translation is CASSQDGSGVFRLFF.

J is TRBJ2-1 and V is TRBV28, with 8 bases matching TRBD2. Germline CDR1 and CDR2: MDHEN and SYDVKM. The CDR3 contains 16 residues. V shed 5 bases and J 9 bases; nucleotides not matched to a gene: 15. CDR3: CASSVNGLAPLSEQFF. CDR3 nucleotide sequence: TGTGCCAGCAGTGTTAACGGACTAGCCCCTTTGTCTGAGCAGTTCTTC.

V usage is TRBV7-3 and J usage is TRBJ2-7; 12 bases align to TRBD2. The J call could be wrong; TRBJ2-4 is a better fit for the DNA end. This CDR3 region has 16 residues. CDR1 and CDR2 (germline): SGHTA, FQGTGA. CDR3 region: CASSLSGTSGQNIQYF. In DNA, the CDR3 is TGTGCCAGCAGCTTATCCGGGACTAGCGGGCAAAACATTCAGTACTTC.

This clonotype was counted between two and nine times. CDR3 amino acids: CASSHLAGGDYNEQFF. In nucleotides, the CDR3 is TGTGCCAGCAGTCATCTAGCGGGAGGGGACTACAATGAGCAGTTCTTC. The J gene is TRBJ2-1, the V gene TRBV28; TRBD2 agrees at 12 bases. Trimming removed 5 bases from V and 3 bases from J; junction bases left unmatched: 5. CDR3 length: 16 residues. The germline V gene has CDR1 MDHEN and CDR2 SYDVKM. Full variable domain (outside the CDR3, taken from reference TRBV28 and TRBJ2-1): DVKVTQSSRYLVKRTGEKVFLECVQDMDHENMFWYRQDPGLGLRLIYFSYDVKMKEKGDIPEGYSVSREKKERFSLILESASTNQTSMYLCASSHLAGGDYNEQFFGPGTRLTVL.

V and J are TRBV12-3 or TRBV12-4 and TRBJ2-7, with 13 positions matching TRBD2. Trimming cost V 5 bases and J 5 bases; bases outside gene matches: 3. The CDR3 extends over 14 amino acids. The CDR3 DNA follows: TGTGCCAGCAGTCTACTAGCGGGAGGGAACGAGCAGTACTTC. Translated: CASSLLAGGNEQYF.

The chain couples TRBV6-5 to TRBJ2-7; tentatively, D is TRBD2 (5 bases). Germline V lookup: CDR1 MNHEY, CDR2 SVGAGI. V lost 5 bases to trimming and J lost 3 bases, with 14 bases between them. This CDR3 is 14 amino acids long. CDR3 DNA: TGTGCCAGCAGTGTCAGGCGGGTCTTCTACGAGCAGTACTTC. It translates to CASSVRRVFYEQYF.

The chain carries TRBV7-8 and TRBJ2-3, with D perhaps matching TRBD2 (6 bases). Trimming took 1 base from V and 2 from J, leaving 10 bases between them. The CDR3 covers 15 residues. CDR1 is SGHVS and CDR2 is FQNEAQ in the germline V gene. CDR3 region: CASSLGLVITDTQYF. The DNA for the CDR3 is TGTGCCAGCAGCTTAGGACTAGTCATCACAGATACGCAGTATTTT. Based on the CDR3 plus reference TRBV7-8 and TRBJ2-3, the full variable domain is GAGVSQSPRYKVAKRGQDVALRCDPISGHVSLFWYQQALGQGPEFLTYFQNEAQLDKSGLPSDRFFAERPEGSVSTLKIQRTQQEDSAVYLCASSLGLVITDTQYFGPGTRLTVL.

J is TRBJ2-3 and V is TRBV10-3; D gene ambiguous. The V and J ends lost 6 bases and 2 bases respectively, with 9 bases between them. CDR3 length: 13 amino acids. The germline CDR1 and CDR2 sequences are ENHRY and SYGVKD. As DNA, the CDR3 is TGTGCCATCAGCGTAGCATCCACAGATACGCAGTATTTT. Translated, it gives CAISVASTDTQYF.

The chain employs TRBV4-1 and TRBJ2-1, with 7 bases identical to TRBD2. Trimming took 1 base from V and 8 from J; bases not matched to a gene: 8. CDR1 and CDR2 from the germline V gene are MGHRA and YSYEKL. The CDR3 contains 15 residues. The CDR3, as DNA: TGCGCCAGCAGCCAAGCGGGAGGCCCCCCCCATGAGCAGTTCTTC. Translation gives CASSQAGGPPHEQFF.

This clonotype was seen a handful of times. The chain is built from TRBV20-1 and TRBJ2-4; the D gene is possibly TRBD2 (5 bases). The DNA end is a closer match to TRBJ2-7, so the J assignment may be wrong. The CDR3 totals 11 residues. CDR1 and CDR2 from the germline V gene are DFQATT and SNEGSKA (reference sequence). The DNA of the CDR3 is TGCAGTGCTCTCAGCGGATACGAGCAGTACTTC. Its protein is CSALSGYEQYF.

On this clonotype itself: A single base separates this from a much larger clone, so it may be a read error. This chain uses TRBV4-3 with TRBJ2-1; D perhaps matches TRBD2 (6 bases). Judging by the DNA end, TRBJ2-7 fits better; the J call may be wrong. This CDR3 is built from 16 residues. The germline CDR1 and CDR2 sequences are LGHNA and YSLEER. As DNA, the CDR3 is TGCGCCAGCAGCCAAGATTGGGGGGTCTCCTACAATGAGCAGTACTTC. It yields the protein CASSQDWGVSYNEQYF.

The gene calls are TRBV4-3 and TRBJ2-7; D unresolved. The V gene's germline CDR1 is LGHNA and CDR2 YSLEER. This CDR3 region has 15 residues. V was cut by 1 base and J by 3 bases, with 13 bases left in between. CDR3 nucleotide sequence: TGCGCCAGCAGCCAAGTAAAGGGAATAGTCTACGAGCAGTACTTC. Protein: CASSQVKGIVYEQYF.

This clonotype was observed a few times. V is TRBV3-1 and J is TRBJ2-7; D uncertain. Germline V CDR1 and CDR2: LGHDT, YNNKEL (reference sequence). The length of the CDR3 is 12 residues. Trimming left V 4 bases short and J 7 bases short, with 11 bases between. DNA of the CDR3: TGTGCCAGCAGCCCCATATTGGGTGAGCAGTACTTC. It encodes CASSPILGEQYF.

This chain joins TRBV11-2 and TRBJ1-5; D gene ambiguous. Looked up from germline, CDR1 is SGHAT and CDR2 is FQNNGV. Deletions cut 0 bases from V and 0 bases from J, with 9 bases between. The CDR3 totals 16 residues. The CDR3 DNA is TGTGCCAGCAGCTTAGAACCCGAGTATAGCAATCAGCCCCAGCATTTT. Its translation: CASSLEPEYSNQPQHF.

The CDR3 loop is CASSSRTSGSFISYNEQFF. The CDR3 coding sequence is TGTGCCAGCAGTTCGCGGACTAGCGGGAGCTTTATCTCCTACAATGAGCAGTTCTTC. The V gene is TRBV7-2, the J gene TRBJ2-1; 13 nucleotides match TRBD2. J was trimmed by 0 bases and V by 6 bases; bases with no gene match: 11. The CDR3 contains 19 residues. The V gene's germline CDR1 is SGHTA and CDR2 FQGNSA. Using reference TRBV7-2 and TRBJ2-1 for the parts outside the CDR3, the full variable domain is GAGVSQSPSNKVTEKGKDVELRCDPISGHTALYWYRQSLGQGLEFLIYFQGNSAPDKSGLPSDRFSAERTGGSVSTLTIQRTQQEDSAVYLCASSSRTSGSFISYNEQFFGPGTRLTVL.

This chain joins TRBV5-4 and TRBJ2-1, with 7 positions matching TRBD2. The CDR3 has 15 residues. Germline V CDR1 and CDR2: SGHNT, YYREEE (reference sequence). J gave up 2 bases and V 2 bases, and 4 bases lay outside the gene matches. The CDR3 bases are TGTGCCAGCAGCTTACTAGCGAACACCTACAATGAGCAGTTCTTC. Protein: CASSLLANTYNEQFF.

The chain uses TRBV5-1 and TRBJ1-2; D might be TRBD1 (6 bases). V lost 4 bases, J lost 2 bases, and 9 bases lay in between. Germline V lookup: CDR1 SGHRS, CDR2 YFSETQ. This CDR3 contains 13 residues. The CDR3 sequence is CASSRQENYGYTF. For the CDR3, the DNA is TGCGCCAGCAGCAGACAGGAGAACTATGGCTACACCTTC.

The chain employs TRBV4-2 and TRBJ2-3; 10 bases agree with TRBD2. This CDR3 is built from 15 residues. Germline trimming cut 1 base from V and 5 bases from J; bases unmatched to any gene: 3. Per the germline V gene, CDR1 is LGHNA and CDR2 is YNFKEQ. As DNA, the CDR3 is TGTGCCAGCAGCCAAGGAAGCGGGGGGGAAGATACGCAGTATTTT. Residues: CASSQGSGGEDTQYF.

The CDR3 nucleotides are TGCGCCAGCAGCCAAGGAGGGTCGGCAACCGGGGAGCTGTTTTTT. Protein sequence: CASSQGGSATGELFF. The chain has TRBV4-3 and TRBJ2-2; possible D gene TRBD2, 5 bases. CDR3 size: 15 residues. The germline V gene has CDR1 LGHNA and CDR2 YSLEER. Trimming removed 1 base at V and 5 bases at J, with 11 bases between.

The chain employs TRBV12-3 or TRBV12-4 and TRBJ2-5, with D perhaps matching TRBD1 (6 bases). Trimming left V 2 bases short and J 1 base short, with 17 bases between. The CDR3 runs 17 residues. The CDR3 protein is CASSLFAGEGGQETQYF. CDR3 nucleotide sequence: TGTGCCAGCAGTTTATTTGCAGGGGAAGGGGGCCAAGAGACCCAGTACTTC.

The CDR3 DNA follows: TGTGCCATCAGTGACAATCCGGGACAGGGAAATGAAAAACTGTTTTTT. It specifies CAISDNPGQGNEKLFF. The chain recombines TRBV10-3 with TRBJ1-4; 9 bases fit TRBD1. The ends lost 3 bases at V and 5 bases at J; junction bases unmatched: 7. CDR1 ENHRY and CDR2 SYGVKD come from the germline V gene. This CDR3 has 16 residues.

The chain carries TRBV18 and TRBJ1-1, with D possibly TRBD1 on 5 matching bases. Trimming cost V 5 bases and J 7 bases, with 23 bases left between them. There are 16 residues in the CDR3. The germline V gene has CDR1 KGHSH and CDR2 LQKENI. The CDR3: CASSATPQGYGSEAFF. CDR3 nucleotide sequence: TGTGCCAGCTCAGCGACCCCCCAGGGTTACGGTAGTGAAGCTTTCTTT.

The chain links TRBV20-1 to TRBJ2-1; possibly TRBD1 or TRBD2 for D (5 bases each). The CDR3 spans 15 residues. Germline lookup yields CDR1 DFQATT and CDR2 SNEGSKA (reference sequence). V was shortened by 3 bases and J by 2 bases, with 14 bases between the two germline ends. CDR3 DNA: TGCAGTGCTAGGTGGGGACGGACCCCCTACAATGAGCAGTTCTTC. Protein: CSARWGRTPYNEQFF.

This clonotype was seen only once. J is TRBJ2-5 and V is TRBV2; 16 bases line up with TRBD2. CDR1 SNHLY and CDR2 FYNNEI come from the germline V gene. The CDR3 is 14 residues long. V trimming: 5 bases; J trimming: 11 bases; junction bases outside the gene matches: 5. CDR3 amino acids: CASSSGTSGGAQYF. In DNA, the CDR3 is TGTGCCAGCAGTAGCGGGACTAGCGGGGGGGCTCAGTACTTC.

This clonotype was detected a few times. In nucleotides, the CDR3 is TGTGCCATCAGTGAACGGTACGAGCAGTACTTC. This sequence encodes CAISERYEQYF. The chain employs TRBV10-3 and TRBJ2-7; no reliable D call. Trimming removed 3 bases at V and 4 bases at J, with 4 bases between. The germline CDR1 and CDR2 sequences are ENHRY and SYGVKD. The length of the CDR3 is 11 residues.

This clonotype came up a few times. This chain connects TRBV6-6 to TRBJ1-2; 8 nucleotides line up with TRBD1. J lost 6 bases, V lost 6 bases, and 6 bases had no gene match. The CDR3 sequence is 13 residues long. In germline, CDR1 is MNHNY, CDR2 SVGAGI (reference sequence). The CDR3 DNA reads TGTGCCAGCAGCCGGACAGGGAGGGATGGCTACACCTTC. Translating gives CASSRTGRDGYTF.

This clonotype was picked up one time. A read error may be the cause here, since a much bigger clone is one base away. The CDR3 DNA follows: TGTGCCAGCACCCCGGGCCCAGCTAACTATGACTACACCTTC. Its protein product is CASTPGPANYDYTF. The rearrangement joins TRBV7-2 to TRBJ1-2; no clear D gene. This CDR3 contains 14 residues. The germline CDR1 and CDR2 sequences are SGHTA and FQGNSA.